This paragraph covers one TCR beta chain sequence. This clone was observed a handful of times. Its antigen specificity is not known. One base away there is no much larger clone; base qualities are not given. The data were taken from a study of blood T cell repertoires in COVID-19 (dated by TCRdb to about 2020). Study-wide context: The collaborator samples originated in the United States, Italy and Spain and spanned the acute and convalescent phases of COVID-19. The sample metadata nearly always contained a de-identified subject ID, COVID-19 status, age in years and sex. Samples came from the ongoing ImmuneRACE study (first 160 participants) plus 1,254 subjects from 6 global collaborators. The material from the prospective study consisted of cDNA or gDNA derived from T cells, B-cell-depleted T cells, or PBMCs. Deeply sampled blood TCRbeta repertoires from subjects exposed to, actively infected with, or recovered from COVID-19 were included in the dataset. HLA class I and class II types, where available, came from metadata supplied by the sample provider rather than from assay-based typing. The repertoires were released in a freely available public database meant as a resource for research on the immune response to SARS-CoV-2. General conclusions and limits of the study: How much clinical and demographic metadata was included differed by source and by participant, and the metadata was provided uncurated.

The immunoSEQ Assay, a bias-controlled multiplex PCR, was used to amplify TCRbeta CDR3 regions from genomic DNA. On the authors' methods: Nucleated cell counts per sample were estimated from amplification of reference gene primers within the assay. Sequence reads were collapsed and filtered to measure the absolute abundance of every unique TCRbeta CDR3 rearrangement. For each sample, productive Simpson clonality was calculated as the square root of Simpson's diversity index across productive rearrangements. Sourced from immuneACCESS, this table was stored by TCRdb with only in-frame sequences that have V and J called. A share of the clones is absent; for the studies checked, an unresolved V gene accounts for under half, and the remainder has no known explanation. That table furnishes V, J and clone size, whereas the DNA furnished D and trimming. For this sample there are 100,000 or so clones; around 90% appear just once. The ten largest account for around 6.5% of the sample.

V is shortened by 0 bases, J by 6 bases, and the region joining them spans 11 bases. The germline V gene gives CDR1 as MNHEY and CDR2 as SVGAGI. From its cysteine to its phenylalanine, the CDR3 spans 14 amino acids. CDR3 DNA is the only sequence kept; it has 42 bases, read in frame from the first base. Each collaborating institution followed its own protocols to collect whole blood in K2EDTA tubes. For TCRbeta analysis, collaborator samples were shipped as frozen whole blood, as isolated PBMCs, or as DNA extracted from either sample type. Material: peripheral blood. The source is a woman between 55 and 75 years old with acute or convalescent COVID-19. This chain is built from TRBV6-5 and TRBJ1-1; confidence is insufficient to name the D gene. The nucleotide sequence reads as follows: TGTGCCAGCAGTTACTCGCACGAGGCGCCTGAAGCTTTCTTT. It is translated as CASSYSHEAPEAFF.